This T cell receptor (beta chain) was sequenced during a study of T cells after yellow fever vaccination. Whole-study findings and limits: Abundant clonotypes from the bulk population could have been carried over as contaminants into FACS-sorted repertoires. Clones from primary vaccination mostly reappeared after the booster (96% CD4, less than 90% CD8).

In this sample, this clonotype turned up a few times. As yet, its antigen is unknown. V lost 0 bases to trimming and J lost 2 bases, with 12 bases between them. CDR3 size: 15 residues. Germline values: CDR1 DFQATT, CDR2 SNEGSKA (reference sequence). TCRdb independently ran MiXCR on the 5' RACE reads; one entry per CDR3 protein. Among fewer than 450,000 distinct CDR3 sequences listed, 7% to 10% were seen once. The sample in question was PBMCs, obtained approximately 40 days after the first yellow fever vaccination. The gene calls are TRBV20-1 and TRBJ2-3; D remains unclear. This receptor was identified in a man between 18 and 29 years old who received the YFV17D yellow fever vaccine. CDR3 sequence reads: CSARELGTTTDTQYF. As DNA, the CDR3 is TGCAGTGCTAGAGAACTTGGAACTACCACAGATACGCAGTATTTT.